The 32 T cell receptor beta chains below come from one sample, sequenced in a study of beta chain features in type 1 diabetes. Study outcomes and limitations: Type 1 diabetes patients had TCRB CDR3s that were shorter (moderately but significantly so) in all four CD4+ subsets.

No cognate antigen is known for these TCRs. The sequenced template was cDNA made from the entire isolated RNA. Here immunoSEQ multiplex PCR was the method, and the copy in TCRdb shows in-frame clones only, minus some. This sample yields roughly 140,000 clones, of which 10% to 13% are seen a single time; roughly 0.5% belongs to the top ten. Sequencing was carried out using central memory CD4+ T cells from blood. The receptor source for this set is a young man with type 1 diabetes.

This clone was observed a handful of times. The gene calls are TRBV4-3 and TRBJ1-1; D may be TRBD1 (5 bases). The CDR3 has 14 residues. Looked up from germline, CDR1 is LGHNA and CDR2 is YSLEER. V lost 4 bases, J lost 5 bases, and 14 bases lay in between. CDR3 bases: TGCGCCAGCAGCCCATCAAGCGGGACGACTGAAGCTTTCTTT. Amino acid sequence: CASSPSSGTTEAFF.

This chain uses TRBV14 with TRBJ2-3; TRBD2 agrees at 12 bases. CDR3 length: 15 residues. Germline-derived CDR1 and CDR2 are SGHDN and FVKESK. J was trimmed by 9 bases and V by 4 bases; bases with no gene match: 8. CDR3 amino acids: CASSRTSGRPSTQYF. Here the CDR3 DNA reads TGTGCCAGCAGCCGCACTAGCGGGAGGCCCTCCACGCAGTATTTT. Together with reference TRBV14 and TRBJ2-3, the CDR3 gives the full variable domain: EAGVTQFPSHSVIEKGQTVTLRCDPISGHDNLYWYRRVMGKEIKFLLHFVKESKQDESGMPNNRFLAERTGGTYSTLKVQPAELEDSGVYFCASSRTSGRPSTQYFGPGTRLTVL.

The V and J genes are TRBV4-3 and TRBJ2-1; D uncertain. Germline-derived CDR1 and CDR2 are LGHNA and YSLEER. This CDR3 spans 13 amino acids. Trimming took 0 bases from V and 5 from J, leaving 5 bases between them. CDR3 nucleotides: TGCGCCAGCAGCCAAGATCACAACAATGAGCAGTTCTTC. Protein: CASSQDHNNEQFF.

This clone was seen only a few times. The gene calls are TRBV21-1 and TRBJ2-5; the table names TRBD1, a call not compared with the DNA. TRBV21-1 is deemed a pseudogene. CDR3 length equals 14 residues. CDR3 sequence: CASSNRDRRETQYF. DNA of the CDR3: TGTGCCAGCAGCAACCGGGACAGGCGGGAGACCCAGTACTTC.

In DNA form, the CDR3 reads TGTGCCTGGAGTCTAACAGGTCCTACCGAAGCTTTCTTT. Translating it yields CAWSLTGPTEAFF. The J gene is TRBJ1-1, the V gene TRBV30, with D perhaps matching TRBD1 (5 bases). The V gene's germline CDR1 is GTSNPN and CDR2 SVGIG (reference sequence). The V end was cut by 2 bases, the J end by 8 bases, with 15 bases between. The CDR3 has 13 amino acids.

This clone was seen more than once but under ten times. The chain is built from TRBV7-3 and TRBJ2-2, with a weak D call TRBD2 (6 bases). Trimming stripped 2 bases from V and 0 bases from J, with 16 bases between. CDR1 is SGHTA, CDR2 FQGTGA, per germline. This CDR3 has 18 amino acids. The CDR3 sequence is CASSLFRVGGTNTGELFF. For the CDR3, the DNA is TGTGCCAGCAGCTTATTTCGGGTTGGCGGGACGAACACCGGGGAGCTGTTTTTT. The variable domain in full, completed from reference TRBV7-3 and TRBJ2-2, reads GAGVSQTPSNKVTEKGKYVELRCDPISGHTALYWYRQSLGQGPEFLIYFQGTGAADDSGLPNDRFFAVRPEGSVSTLKIQRTERGDSAVYLCASSLFRVGGTNTGELFFGEGSRLTVL.

J is TRBJ2-7 and V is TRBV28; possible D gene TRBD1, 5 bases. The V gene lost 9 bases and the J gene lost 5 bases, with 23 bases spanning the gap. The CDR3 loop spans 15 amino acids. Looked up from germline, CDR1 is MDHEN and CDR2 is SYDVKM. The CDR3 reads CASFPTIDSAHEQYF. CDR3 nucleotides: TGTGCCAGTTTTCCCACTATCGACAGTGCCCACGAGCAGTACTTC.

The CDR3 sequence: CASSIPSGGVSGANVLTF. The CDR3 bases are TGTGCCAGTAGTATCCCTAGCGGGGGGGTCTCTGGGGCCAACGTCCTGACTTTC. The chain carries TRBV19 and TRBJ2-6; TRBD2 agrees at 12 bases. V shed 3 bases and J 0 bases; nucleotides not matched to a gene: 3. CDR1 is LNHDA and CDR2 is SQIVND in the germline V gene (reference sequence). This CDR3 spans 18 amino acids.

A few counts support this clone. V and J are TRBV6-6 and TRBJ2-1, with 7 bases lining up with TRBD1. The CDR3 consists of 14 residues. V shed 2 bases and J 7 bases; nucleotides not matched to a gene: 5. Germline V gene lookup returns CDR1 MNHNY and CDR2 SVGAGI (reference sequence). This CDR3 reads CASSYQGDGNEQFF. CDR3 bases: TGTGCCAGCAGTTACCAGGGGGACGGGAATGAGCAGTTCTTC.

This clone was counted only a few times. The CDR3 reads CALRTQYF. In DNA form, the CDR3 reads TGCGCCTTGAGGACCCAGTACTTC. V usage is TRBV23-1 and J usage is TRBJ2-5, with no clear D. TRBV23-1 carries the ORF label, with uncertain function. CDR3 size: 8 residues. V was trimmed by 11 bases and J by 7 bases, leaving 5 bases between them.

The V and J genes are TRBV28 and TRBJ1-1; D is ambiguous. The V gene lost 3 bases and the J gene lost 5 bases, with 4 bases spanning the gap. CDR3 length equals 11 residues. CDR1 and CDR2 from the germline V gene are MDHEN and SYDVKM. CDR3 DNA sequence: TGTGCCAGCAGTTTTCGGACTGAAGCTTTCTTT. Translation: CASSFRTEAFF.

This chain uses TRBV7-2 with TRBJ2-5; D might be TRBD2 (6 bases). This CDR3 comprises 14 residues. CDR1 is SGHTA and CDR2 is FQGNSA in the germline V gene. Trimming left V 4 bases short and J 5 bases short, with 14 bases between. Written as DNA, the CDR3 is TGTGCCAGCAGCTCGCGTTGGGGGAGGGAGACCCAGTACTTC. This gives the protein CASSSRWGRETQYF. Drawing the rest from reference TRBV7-2 and TRBJ2-5, the complete variable domain is GAGVSQSPSNKVTEKGKDVELRCDPISGHTALYWYRQSLGQGLEFLIYFQGNSAPDKSGLPSDRFSAERTGGSVSTLTIQRTQQEDSAVYLCASSSRWGRETQYFGPGTRLLVL.

V usage is TRBV7-2 and J usage is TRBJ2-1, with a possible D match to TRBD1 (5 bases). Germline loops: CDR1 SGHTA, CDR2 FQGNSA. Deletions cut 2 bases from V and 12 bases from J, with 11 bases between. The CDR3 length is 12 residues. The CDR3 loop reads CASSLPKGRQFF. For the CDR3, the DNA is TGTGCCAGCAGCTTACCAAAGGGGCGGCAGTTCTTC. Together with reference TRBV7-2 and TRBJ2-1, the CDR3 gives the full variable domain: GAGVSQSPSNKVTEKGKDVELRCDPISGHTALYWYRQSLGQGLEFLIYFQGNSAPDKSGLPSDRFSAERTGGSVSTLTIQRTQQEDSAVYLCASSLPKGRQFFGPGTRLTVL.

This clone was counted between two and nine times. The V and J genes are TRBV7-2 and TRBJ2-7; 11 bases agree with TRBD2. Trimming took 10 bases from V and 4 from J; bases not matched to a gene: 9. This CDR3 is 14 amino acids long. Per germline, CDR1 SGHTA and CDR2 FQGNSA. CDR3 sequence: CATGSGRGGYEQYF. In DNA form, the CDR3 reads TGTGCCACGGGTAGCGGGAGGGGGGGATACGAGCAGTACTTC.

The rearrangement links TRBV30 to TRBJ1-1; the D gene is possibly TRBD1 (6 bases). V lost 4 bases to trimming and J lost 8 bases, with 11 bases between them. CDR1 and CDR2 (germline): GTSNPN, SVGIG (reference sequence). The CDR3 covers 11 residues. DNA of the CDR3: TGTGCCTGGAACAGGGTGGGGGAAGCTTTCTTT. Its translation is CAWNRVGEAFF.

The chain uses TRBV4-2 and TRBJ2-3, with 8 bases fitting TRBD1. This CDR3 region has 17 residues. Germline V lookup: CDR1 LGHNA, CDR2 YNFKEQ. With V trimmed by 2 bases and J by 4 bases, 11 bases remained unmatched. The DNA of the CDR3 is TGTGCCAGCAGCCAAAGGGGGACAGGTGTGTCGTCAGATACGCAGTATTTT. Translating gives CASSQRGTGVSSDTQYF.

The rearrangement uses TRBV10-3 and TRBJ2-7; 12 positions match TRBD2. The germline V gene has CDR1 ENHRY and CDR2 SYGVKD. This CDR3 region has 15 residues. The J segment lost 1 base and the V segment lost 6 bases, leaving 4 bases of the junction unmatched. The CDR3 region has the DNA TGTGCCATCAGGACTAGCGGGAGTCGGTCCTACGAGCAGTACTTC. Translated: CAIRTSGSRSYEQYF.

Only a few counts were recorded for this clone. This rearrangement joins TRBV25-1 to TRBJ2-7; 9 positions agree with TRBD2. The CDR3 is 15 amino acids. CDR1 and CDR2 (germline): MGHDK, SYGVNS. V lost 6 bases and J lost 7; bases outside the gene matches: 13. This chain's CDR3 is CASSPRLAGSREQYF. The CDR3 bases are TGTGCCAGCAGCCCCCGGCTAGCGGGATCGCGTGAGCAGTACTTC.

The J gene is TRBJ2-3, the V gene TRBV14; 8 bases are a match to TRBD1. Per the germline V gene, CDR1 is SGHDN and CDR2 is FVKESK. CDR3 length equals 15 residues. V lost 5 bases, J lost 2 bases, and 6 bases stayed unmatched. The CDR3 DNA is TGTGCCAGCAGCTTCACAGGGGGATCCACAGATACGCAGTATTTT. As protein: CASSFTGGSTDTQYF.

This chain links TRBV6-5 with TRBJ2-1; 9 nucleotides align to TRBD2. Per germline, CDR1 MNHEY and CDR2 SVGAGI. V shed 5 bases, J shed 5 bases, and the junction held 4 bases outside the gene matches. This CDR3 has 14 amino acids. The CDR3 coding sequence is TGTGCCAGCAGTAGGACTAGCGCAGACAATGAGCAGTTCTTC. This gives the protein CASSRTSADNEQFF.

This clone has a handful of counts. The chain links TRBV7-2 to TRBJ2-5; 8 nucleotides agree with TRBD2. The CDR3 extends over 14 amino acids. Trimming at V came to 6 bases and at J to 5 bases, leaving 8 bases not matched to a gene. The germline V gene encodes CDR1 SGHTA and CDR2 FQGNSA. Here the CDR3 DNA reads TGTGCCAGCAGTTACCAGCGGGGGAGGGAGACCCAGTACTTC. Translating gives CASSYQRGRETQYF.

The CDR3 here is CASSLGSGIQETQYF. The CDR3 DNA reads TGCGCCAGCAGCTTGGGGTCGGGGATACAAGAGACCCAGTACTTC. The chain recombines TRBV5-1 with TRBJ2-5, with D perhaps matching TRBD2 (5 bases). The CDR3 is made up of 15 amino acids. Looked up from germline, CDR1 is SGHRS and CDR2 is YFSETQ. Trimming took off 0 bases at V and 2 bases at J, with 11 bases between the two ends.

The rearrangement uses TRBV4-1 and TRBJ2-1; 10 bases are a match to TRBD2. The J segment lost 10 bases and the V segment lost 0 bases, leaving 18 bases of the junction unmatched. Germline V gives CDR1 MGHRA, CDR2 YSYEKL. This CDR3 is 19 amino acids long. CDR3 sequence reads: CASSQDKASGRSRDREQFF. CDR3 bases: TGCGCCAGCAGCCAAGATAAGGCTAGCGGGAGATCCCGGGATAGGGAGCAGTTCTTC.

This clone was seen more than once but under ten times. The chain recombines TRBV25-1 with TRBJ2-5; TRBD2 agrees at 7 bases. V shed 0 bases, J shed 5 bases, and the junction held 12 bases outside the gene matches. This CDR3 comprises 17 residues. In germline, CDR1 is MGHDK, CDR2 SYGVNS. CDR3 protein: CASSEYTLGEGRETQYF. The CDR3 DNA sequence: TGTGCCAGCAGTGAATACACCTTAGGGGAGGGACGGGAGACCCAGTACTTC.

Only a few counts were recorded for this clone. V gene TRBV28 combines with J gene TRBJ2-5, with 12 bases aligning to TRBD2. The CDR3 loop spans 20 amino acids. Trimming at V came to 5 bases and at J to 7 bases, leaving 23 bases not matched to a gene. CDR1 is MDHEN, CDR2 SYDVKM, per germline. The CDR3 sequence is CASSDARGTPGLAGTVTQYF. The CDR3 DNA reads TGTGCCAGCAGTGACGCCAGGGGGACACCAGGACTAGCGGGAACGGTGACCCAGTACTTC.

This clone was picked up a small number of times. The V gene is TRBV7-2, the J gene TRBJ2-3; D is unclear. Trimming pared 6 bases from V and 6 bases from J, leaving 7 bases between. The CDR3 is 11 amino acids. Germline V gene data show CDR1 as SGHTA and CDR2 as FQGNSA. For the CDR3, the DNA is TGTGCCAGCAGTCCTAGGGATACGCAGTATTTT. Its translation: CASSPRDTQYF.

The V call is TRBV6-5, the J call TRBJ2-7; 9 bases fit TRBD2. J lost 2 bases, V lost 7 bases, and 6 bases had no gene match. Germline CDR1 reads MNHEY; CDR2 reads SVGAGI. The CDR3 covers 14 residues. In DNA form, the CDR3 reads TGTGCCAGCACCAAAGCGGGAGGAACCTACGAGCAGTACTTC. Amino acids: CASTKAGGTYEQYF.

This chain joins TRBV30 and TRBJ2-1; possible D gene TRBD2, 7 bases. The V end was cut by 1 base, the J end by 13 bases, with 26 bases between. Germline V gene data show CDR1 as GTSNPN and CDR2 as SVGIG (reference sequence). The CDR3 totals 16 residues. The CDR3 DNA reads TGTGCCTGGAGTGAAGGGGGAAGTGGGCGGGAGCTGAGACAGTTCTTC. This gives the protein CAWSEGGSGRELRQFF.

The genes are TRBV19 and TRBJ1-5, with D possibly matching TRBD1 (5 bases). CDR3 length: 15 residues. Looked up from germline, CDR1 is LNHDA and CDR2 is SQIVND (reference sequence). The V and J ends lost 4 bases and 0 bases respectively, with 10 bases between them. As DNA, the CDR3 is TGTGCCAGTAGTAGAGAGGGGCCTAGCAATCAGCCCCAGCATTTT. Protein sequence: CASSREGPSNQPQHF.

This clone was seen just once. The gene calls are TRBV6-1 and TRBJ2-4; D call uncertain. V was pared by 4 bases and J by 0 bases, with 7 bases between. CDR1 and CDR2 from the germline V gene are MNHNS and SASEGT. CDR3 length: 14 residues. For the CDR3, the DNA is TGTGCCAGCAGTGGCGATCTAGCCAAAAACATTCAGTACTTC. Protein sequence: CASSGDLAKNIQYF.

This chain joins TRBV27 and TRBJ2-7; D possibly corresponds to TRBD2 (6 bases). V was clipped by 5 bases and J by 1 base, with 15 bases between them. This CDR3 contains 15 residues. Germline V gives CDR1 MNHEY, CDR2 SMNVEV (reference sequence). The DNA of the CDR3 is TGTGCCAGCAGTAGAGAGGGACTGGCTTCCTACGAGCAGTACTTC. Its protein product is CASSREGLASYEQYF.

The J gene is TRBJ1-2, the V gene TRBV5-4; 10 nucleotides agree with TRBD1. Trimming at V came to 4 bases and at J to 6 bases, leaving 6 bases not matched to a gene. Germline CDR1 and CDR2: SGHNT and YYREEE (reference sequence). This CDR3 is built from 14 residues. The CDR3 DNA reads TGTGCCAGCAGCACAGGACAGGGGGACGATGGCTACACCTTC. Protein product: CASSTGQGDDGYTF.